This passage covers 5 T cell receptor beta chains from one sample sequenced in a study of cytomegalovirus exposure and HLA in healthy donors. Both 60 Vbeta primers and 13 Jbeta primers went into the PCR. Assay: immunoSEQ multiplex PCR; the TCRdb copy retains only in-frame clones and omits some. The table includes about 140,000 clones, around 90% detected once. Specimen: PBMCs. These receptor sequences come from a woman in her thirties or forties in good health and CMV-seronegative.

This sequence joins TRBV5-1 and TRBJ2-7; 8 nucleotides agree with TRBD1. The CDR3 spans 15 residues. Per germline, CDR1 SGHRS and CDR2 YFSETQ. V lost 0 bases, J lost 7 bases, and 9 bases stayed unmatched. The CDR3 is CASSLDVRGLAEQYF. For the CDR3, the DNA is TGCGCCAGCAGCTTGGACGTCAGGGGGCTCGCGGAGCAGTACTTC.

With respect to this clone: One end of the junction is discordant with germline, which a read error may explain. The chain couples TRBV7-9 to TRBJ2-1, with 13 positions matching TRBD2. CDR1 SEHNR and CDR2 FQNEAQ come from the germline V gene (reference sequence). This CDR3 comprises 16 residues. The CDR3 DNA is TGTTCCAGCAGCTCCCGGGGACTAGCGGGAAAAGGTGAGCAGTTCTTC. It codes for CSSSSRGLAGKGEQFF.

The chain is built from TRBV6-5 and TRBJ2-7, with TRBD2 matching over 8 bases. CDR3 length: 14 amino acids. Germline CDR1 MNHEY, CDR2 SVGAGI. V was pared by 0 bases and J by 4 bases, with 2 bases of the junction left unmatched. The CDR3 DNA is TGTGCCAGCAGTTACTCGAGCGGGAGATACGAGCAGTACTTC. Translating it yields CASSYSSGRYEQYF.

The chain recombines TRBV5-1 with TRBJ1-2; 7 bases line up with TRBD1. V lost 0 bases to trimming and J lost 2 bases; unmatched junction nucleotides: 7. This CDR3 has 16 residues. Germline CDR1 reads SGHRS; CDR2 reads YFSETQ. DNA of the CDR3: TGCGCCAGCAGCTTGGGGCTAATGACAGGGAACTATGGCTACACCTTC. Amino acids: CASSLGLMTGNYGYTF.

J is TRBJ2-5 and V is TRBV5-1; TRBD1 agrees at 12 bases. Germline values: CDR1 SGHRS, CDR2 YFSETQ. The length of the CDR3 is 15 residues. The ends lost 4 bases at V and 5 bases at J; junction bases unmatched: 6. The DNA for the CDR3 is TGCGCCAGCAGCGGGGGACAGGGGGCGTGGGAGACCCAGTACTTC. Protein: CASSGGQGAWETQYF.